Each of the 2 T cell receptor beta chains below was sequenced from the same sample in a study of T cell repertoires in cytomegalovirus infection. TCRdb reanalysed the reads using MiXCR and keeps one entry per CDR3 protein. The sample comprises a few hundred thousand distinct CDR3 sequences, 9% to 9.5% of which are singletons, and about 4.5% rests with the top ten. Material for sequencing was PBMCs. Every receptor here comes from a human donor in good health (CMV status not recorded). Some clones in this sample may be carry-over from other donors' samples.

This clonotype came up a few times. The chain carries TRBV27 and TRBJ2-7; 12 bases are a match to TRBD2. In germline, CDR1 is MNHEY, CDR2 SMNVEV (reference sequence). CDR3 size: 19 residues. V trimming: 5 bases; J trimming: 2 bases; junction bases outside the gene matches: 16. CDR3: CASSGPPGRRLAGAYEQYF. DNA of the CDR3: TGTGCCAGCAGTGGGCCCCCCGGTAGGAGACTAGCGGGAGCCTACGAGCAGTACTTC.

This chain links TRBV4-2 with TRBJ2-7; either TRBD1 or TRBD2 may fit D (6 bases each). Trimming pared 4 bases from V and 0 bases from J, leaving 10 bases between. This CDR3 region has 14 residues. The germline CDR1 and CDR2 sequences are LGHNA and YNFKEQ. Here the CDR3 reads CASSPRGLSYEQYF. The CDR3 DNA follows: TGTGCCAGCAGCCCTCGGGGGCTCTCCTACGAGCAGTACTTC.